This entry lists 6 T cell receptor beta chains sequenced from one sample in a study of T-cell reconstitution after alpha-beta-depleted transplantation in children. Molecular barcoding with unique molecular identifiers was used for the TCRbeta library. TCRdb re-called the PCR reads with MiXCR, one entry per CDR3 protein. Of 400,000 to 450,000 distinct CDR3 sequences listed, roughly 43% are singletons. Sequencing was performed on PBMCs, taken before TCRalphabeta/CD19-depleted stem cell transplant. The receptors were sampled from a girl aged 2 to 9 with aplastic anemia, due to receive a stem cell transplant.

This rearrangement joins TRBV20-1 to TRBJ2-5, with 8 positions matching TRBD2. The ends lost 0 bases at V and 5 bases at J; junction bases unmatched: 14. Germline CDR1 DFQATT, CDR2 SNEGSKA (reference sequence). The CDR3 loop spans 17 amino acids. The CDR3 coding sequence is TGCAGTGCTAGAGATCTTGGTGAACGGGAGGGGCGGGAGACCCAGTACTTC. It codes for CSARDLGEREGRETQYF.

This clonotype was detected many times. The chain recombines TRBV7-9 with TRBJ1-5, with a possible D match to TRBD1 (6 bases). Germline V CDR1 and CDR2: SEHNR, FQNEAQ (reference sequence). The CDR3 runs 15 residues. V gave up 1 base and J gave up 6 bases, with 13 bases separating them. The CDR3 DNA reads TGTGCCAGCAGCTTAGGAGGGACAAGGTTTCAGCCCCAGCATTTT. The encoded protein is CASSLGGTRFQPQHF.

There are a few counts of this clonotype. The chain employs TRBV11-3 and TRBJ2-2; 7 nucleotides match TRBD1. Germline loops: CDR1 SGHNT, CDR2 YENEEA. CDR3 size: 14 residues. Trimming cost V 4 bases and J 6 bases; bases outside gene matches: 5. The CDR3 is CASSSITGAGELFF. CDR3 sequence (DNA): TGTGCCAGCAGCTCGATAACAGGGGCCGGGGAGCTGTTTTTT.

This clonotype was observed a handful of times. V and J are TRBV28 and TRBJ2-1; TRBD1 matches at 7 bases. CDR1 is MDHEN and CDR2 is SYDVKM in the germline V gene. CDR3 length equals 16 residues. The trim removed 10 bases at V and 2 bases at J, leaving 14 bases unmatched. The CDR3 sequence: CAKKGGESSTYNEQFF. CDR3 nucleotides: TGTGCCAAAAAAGGGGGCGAATCTTCGACCTACAATGAGCAGTTCTTC.

The chain is built from TRBV20-1 and TRBJ2-7; 14 positions agree with TRBD2. Germline lookup yields CDR1 DFQATT and CDR2 SNEGSKA (reference sequence). The length of the CDR3 is 15 residues. J gave up 7 bases and V 4 bases, and 9 bases lay outside the gene matches. The CDR3 sequence: CSAIPGLAGVGEQYF. In nucleotides, the CDR3 is TGCAGTGCTATCCCGGGACTAGCGGGAGTAGGAGAGCAGTACTTC.

At least ten counts were recorded for this clonotype. V is TRBV11-2 and J is TRBJ1-6; the D is unclear. Trimming stripped 6 bases from V and 0 bases from J, with 12 bases between. CDR1 and CDR2 from the germline V gene are SGHAT and FQNNGV. The CDR3 covers 16 residues. The CDR3 region is CASSRQRSSYNSPLHF. The CDR3 DNA follows: TGTGCCAGCAGTCGTCAGCGGAGCTCCTATAATTCACCCCTCCACTTT.